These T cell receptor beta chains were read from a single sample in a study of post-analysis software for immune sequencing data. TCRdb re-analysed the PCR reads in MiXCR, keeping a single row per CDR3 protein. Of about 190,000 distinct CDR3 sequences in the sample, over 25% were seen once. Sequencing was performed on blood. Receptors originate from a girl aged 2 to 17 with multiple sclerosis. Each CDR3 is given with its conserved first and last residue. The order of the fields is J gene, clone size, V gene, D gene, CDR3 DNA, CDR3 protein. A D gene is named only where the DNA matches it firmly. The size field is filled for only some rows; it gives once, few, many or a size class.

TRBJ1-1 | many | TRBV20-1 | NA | TGCAGTGCTTCCGACGGACCGAACACTGAAGCTTTCTTT | CSASDGPNTEAFF
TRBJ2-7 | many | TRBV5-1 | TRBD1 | TGCGCCAGCAGCCCATTAGGACAGGGCTACGAGCAGTACTTC | CASSPLGQGYEQYF
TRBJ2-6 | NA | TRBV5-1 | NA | TGCGCCAGCAGCTCGACCCCTACCGGGGCCAACGTCCTGACTTTC | CASSSTPTGANVLTF
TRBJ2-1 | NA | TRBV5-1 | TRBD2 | TGCGCCAGCGGGGAGGGACTTAGCTCCTACAATGAGCGGTTCTTC | CASGEGLSSYNERFF
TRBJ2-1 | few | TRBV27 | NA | TGTGCCAGCAGTTTGGGTTCACGTTTAGTCAATGAGCAGTTCTTC | CASSLGSRLVNEQFF
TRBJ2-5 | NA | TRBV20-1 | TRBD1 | TGCAGTGCTAGCGGGGGACAGGGGACAGAGACCCAGTACTTC | CSASGGQGTETQYF
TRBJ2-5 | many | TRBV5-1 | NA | TGCGCCAGCAGCTTGGCCGCCGGATTTCAAGAGACCCAGTACTTC | CASSLAAGFQETQYF
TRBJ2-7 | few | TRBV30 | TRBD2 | TGTGCCTGGAGTCTGCCGGGAGGACCCTACAATGAGCAGTACTTC | CAWSLPGGPYNEQYF
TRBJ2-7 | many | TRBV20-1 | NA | TGCAGTGGGAGAAGGGGGTCGAGCTCCTACGAGCAGTACTTC | CSGRRGSSSYEQYF
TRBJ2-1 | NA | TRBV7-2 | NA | TGTGCCAGCAGCTTAGTCTCAGCTCTTGAGACCCAGTTCTTC | CASSLVSALETQFF
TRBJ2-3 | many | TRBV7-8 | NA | TGTGCCAGCAGCTTAGTAGTCGGAACAGATACGCAGTATTTT | CASSLVVGTDTQYF
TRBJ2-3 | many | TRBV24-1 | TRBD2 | TGTGCCACCAGTGCTAGGACAACCAAGCTTCTAGCGGGAGGACGGGAGACAGATACGCAGTATTTT | CATSARTTKLLAGGRETDTQYF
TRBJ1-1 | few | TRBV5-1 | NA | TGCGCCAGCAGCTTGGTCGGGGGCAACACTGAAGCTTTCTTT | CASSLVGGNTEAFF
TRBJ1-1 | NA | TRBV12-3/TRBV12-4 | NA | TGTGCCAGCAGTTTATGGGGCAGGGGAAACACTGAAGCTTTCTTT | CASSLWGRGNTEAFF
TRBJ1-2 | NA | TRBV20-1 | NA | TGCAGTACTAGAGATTGGCAAAACTATGGCTACACCTTC | CSTRDWQNYGYTF
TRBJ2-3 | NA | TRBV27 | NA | TGTGCCAGCAGTTCCCCGAGGGCCACAGATACGCAGTATTTT | CASSSPRATDTQYF
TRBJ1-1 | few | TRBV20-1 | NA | TGCAGTGCTCTAAGGCCTCCCCGTGGTGAAGCTTTCTTT | CSALRPPRGEAFF
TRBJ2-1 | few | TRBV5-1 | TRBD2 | TGCGCCAGCGCCCGTTTGGGGGGGGTCAGCTCCTACAATGAGCAGTTCTTC | CASARLGGVSSYNEQFF
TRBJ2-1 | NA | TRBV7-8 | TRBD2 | TGTGCCAGCAGCCCGACTAGCGGGAGGGTAAATGAGCGGTTCTTC | CASSPTSGRVNERFF
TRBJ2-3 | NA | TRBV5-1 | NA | TGCGCCAGCAGCTTGTTGGGCGGCTTCACAGATACGCAGTATTTT | CASSLLGGFTDTQYF
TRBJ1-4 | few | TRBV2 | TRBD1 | TGTGCCAGCGGAAGACAGGGTGAAAAACTGTTTTTT | CASGRQGEKLFF
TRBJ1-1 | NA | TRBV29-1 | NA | TGCAGCGTTGCGTCCAGACAGAACACTGAAGCTTTCTTT | CSVASRQNTEAFF
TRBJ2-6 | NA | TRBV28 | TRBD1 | TGTGCCAGCACCCTTGTGGGGACAGGGCCCTCTGGGGCCAACGTCCTGACTTTC | CASTLVGTGPSGANVLTF
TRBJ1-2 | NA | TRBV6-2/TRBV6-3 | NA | TGTGCCAGACGAACTAACTATGGCTACACCTTC | CARRTNYGYTF
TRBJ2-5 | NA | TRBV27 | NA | TGTGCCAGCAGTTTATGCGGTGGTGAGCAGTACTTC | CASSLCGGEQYF
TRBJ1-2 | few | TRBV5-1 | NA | TGCGCCAGCAGCGGGGACGGATACTATGGCTACACCTTC | CASSGDGYYGYTF
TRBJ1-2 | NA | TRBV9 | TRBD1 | TGTGCCAGCAGCGTAGAACGGACAGGGAAGGTCTATGGCTACACCTTC | CASSVERTGKVYGYTF
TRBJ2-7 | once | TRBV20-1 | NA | TGCAGTGCGATCGACTCGCCCGTAACCTACGGGCAGTACTTC | CSAIDSPVTYGQYF
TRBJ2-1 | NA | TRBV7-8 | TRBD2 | TGTGCCAACAGCTTAGGGACTAGCGGGGGGATAAATGAGCAGTTCTTC | CANSLGTSGGINEQFF
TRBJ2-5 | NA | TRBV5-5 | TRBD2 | TGTGCCAGCAGCTTAGTAGCGGGGCGCCAAGAGACCCGGTACTTC | CASSLVAGRQETRYF
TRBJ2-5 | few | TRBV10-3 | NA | TGTGCCATCAGTACAGCCGAAGAGACCCAGTACTTC | CAISTAEETQYF
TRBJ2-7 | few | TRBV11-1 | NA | TGTGCCAGCAGAACGGACGGATACAATGAGCAGTACTTC | CASRTDGYNEQYF
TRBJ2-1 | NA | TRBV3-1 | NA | TGTGCCAGCAGCTCAGAAACCTACAATGAGCAGTTCTTC | CASSSETYNEQFF
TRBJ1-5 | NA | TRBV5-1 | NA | TGCGCCAGCAGCTTGTCGGCCAGGGAGGGAAATCAGCCCCAGCATTTT | CASSLSAREGNQPQHF
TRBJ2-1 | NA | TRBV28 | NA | TGTGCCAGCAGCGCAACAGAGTACCAAGAGACCCAGTTCTTC | CASSATEYQETQFF
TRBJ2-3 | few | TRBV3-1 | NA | TGTGCCAGCAGCCAGGGGGAAGTCGGTACGCAGTATTTT | CASSQGEVGTQYF
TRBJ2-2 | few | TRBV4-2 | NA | TGTGCCAGCAGCCAAGCGGGAGTTAGGACCGGGGAGCTGTTTTTT | CASSQAGVRTGELFF
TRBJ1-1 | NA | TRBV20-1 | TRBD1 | TGCAGTGCTACGACAGGGTTAGGCACTGAAGCTTTCTTT | CSATTGLGTEAFF
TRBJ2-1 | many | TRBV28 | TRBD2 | TGTGCCAGCAGACCTCCTAGCGGGAGGGCCTACAATGAGCAGTTCTTC | CASRPPSGRAYNEQFF
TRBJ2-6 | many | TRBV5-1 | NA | TGCGCCAGCAGCCCCTCCTCCTCTGGGGCCAACGTCCTGACTTTC | CASSPSSSGANVLTF
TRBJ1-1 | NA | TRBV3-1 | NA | TGTGCCAGCAGCCAAGATCTACGGGGAGGGGGTGGCACTGAAGCTTTCTTT | CASSQDLRGGGGTEAFF
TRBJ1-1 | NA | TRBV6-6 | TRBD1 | TGTGCCAGCAGTCCCATGACAGGGGAAGAGATAGCTTTCTTT | CASSPMTGEEIAFF